These T cell receptor beta chains were read from a single sample in a study of neurological immune-mediated disorders. TCRdb called the 5' RACE reads again in MiXCR, with one record for every CDR3 protein. The table has 71,000 or so distinct CDR3 sequences, 12% to 15% seen once. Sequenced material: PBMCs. These receptors all come from a female donor with HTLV-1-associated myelopathy (HAM/TSP). Each CDR3 is given with its conserved first and last residue. The D gene is left open where the match is weak. Clone size appears in some rows only: once, few, many, or a class for an expanded clone.

NA,many,TRBJ2-1,TRBV12-3/TRBV12-4,15,CASSFSGMLGYEQFF,TGTGCCAGCAGTTTTTCGGGGATGTTAGGGTATGAGCAGTTCTTC
TRBD1,NA,TRBJ1-1,TRBV10-3,15,CAIRAGGQGDTEAFF,TGTGCCATCAGGGCGGGGGGCCAGGGGGACACTGAAGCTTTCTTT
NA,NA,TRBJ1-6,TRBV7-9,22,CASSLPPTAQGMSSSYNSPLHF,TGTGCCAGCAGCCTTCCTCCTACGGCCCAGGGAATGTCGAGCTCCTATAATTCACCCCTCCACTTT
NA,many,TRBJ1-2,TRBV12-3/TRBV12-4,14,CASSLSGGGYGYTF,TGTGCCAGCAGTTTATCGGGGGGCGGCTATGGCTACACCTTC
TRBD2,few,TRBJ2-3,TRBV14,16,CASSQRGTSTTDTQYF,TGTGCCAGCAGCCAGCGGGGGACTAGCACCACAGATACGCAGTATTTT
NA,many,TRBJ2-2,TRBV9,15,CASSGSNKNTGELFF,TGTGCCAGCTCAGGGTCCAATAAGAACACCGGGGAGCTGTTTTTT
NA,many,TRBJ1-1,TRBV24-1,15,CATSDSGSGNTEAFF,TGTGCCACCAGTGATTCAGGCTCAGGAAACACTGAAGCTTTCTTT
NA,many,TRBJ1-1,TRBV10-3,14,CAIIRTAMNTEAFF,TGTGCCATCATCAGGACAGCCATGAACACTGAAGCTTTCTTT
NA,NA,TRBJ1-5,TRBV20-1,15,CSASLDSYSNQPQHF,TGCAGTGCTAGCCTCGACAGTTATAGCAATCAGCCCCAGCATTTT
TRBD1,many,TRBJ1-4,TRBV20-1,15,CSATSPGTDNEKLFF,TGCAGTGCAACCTCGCCCGGGACAGATAATGAAAAACTGTTTTTT
TRBD2,many,TRBJ2-3,TRBV9,16,CASSPISGRLSDTQYF,TGTGCCAGCAGCCCAATCAGCGGGAGACTCTCAGATACGCAGTATTTT
NA,many,TRBJ2-7,TRBV6-2/TRBV6-3,13,CASSYPAIYEQYF,TGTGCCAGCAGTTACCCAGCGATCTACGAGCAGTACTTC
TRBD1,NA,TRBJ1-1,TRBV11-2,13,CASSSQGGRTAFF,TGTGCCAGCAGCTCGCAAGGGGGCAGGACCGCTTTCTTT
NA,many,TRBJ2-2,TRBV5-4,15,CASSPTSANTGELFF,TGTGCCAGCAGCCCAACTAGTGCGAACACCGGGGAGCTGTTTTTT
TRBD1,many,TRBJ2-2,TRBV24-1,13,CATRQGATGELFF,TGTGCCACCAGACAGGGGGCTACCGGGGAGCTGTTTTTT
NA,many,TRBJ2-2,TRBV14,12,CASSQNTGELFF,TGCGCCAGCAGCCAAAACACCGGGGAGCTGTTTTTT